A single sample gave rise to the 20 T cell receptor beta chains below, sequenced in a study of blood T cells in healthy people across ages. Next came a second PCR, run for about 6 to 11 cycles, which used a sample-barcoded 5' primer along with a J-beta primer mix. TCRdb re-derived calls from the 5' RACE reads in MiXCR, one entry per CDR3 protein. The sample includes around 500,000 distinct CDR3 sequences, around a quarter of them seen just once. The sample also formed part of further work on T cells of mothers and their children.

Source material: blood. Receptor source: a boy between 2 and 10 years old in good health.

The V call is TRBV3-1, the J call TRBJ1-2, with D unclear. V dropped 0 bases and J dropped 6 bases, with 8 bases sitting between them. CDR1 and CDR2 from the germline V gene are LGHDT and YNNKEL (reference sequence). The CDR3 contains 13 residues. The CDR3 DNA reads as TGTGCCAGCAGCCAAGACGGACGGAATGGCTACACCTTC. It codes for CASSQDGRNGYTF.

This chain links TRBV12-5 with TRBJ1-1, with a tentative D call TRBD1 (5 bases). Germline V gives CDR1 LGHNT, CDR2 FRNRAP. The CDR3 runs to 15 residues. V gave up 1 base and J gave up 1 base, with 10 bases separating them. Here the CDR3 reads CASGLGRTGNTEAFF. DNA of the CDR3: TGTGCTAGTGGTTTGGGACGAACAGGGAACACTGAAGCTTTCTTT.

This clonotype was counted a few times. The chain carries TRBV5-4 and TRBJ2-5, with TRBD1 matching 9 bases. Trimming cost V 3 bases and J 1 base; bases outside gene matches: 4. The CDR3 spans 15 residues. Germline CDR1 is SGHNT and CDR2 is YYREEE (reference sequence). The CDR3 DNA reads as TGTGCCAGCAGCTCCGGGACAGGGACCCAAGAGACCCAGTACTTC. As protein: CASSSGTGTQETQYF.

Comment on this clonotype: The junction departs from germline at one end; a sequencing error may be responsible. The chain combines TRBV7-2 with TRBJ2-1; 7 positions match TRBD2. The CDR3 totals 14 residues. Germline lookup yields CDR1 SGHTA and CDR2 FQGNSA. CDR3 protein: CASSLAGGRETLYF. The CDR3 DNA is TGTGCCAGCAGCTTAGCGGGAGGGCGGGAGACCCTGTACTTC. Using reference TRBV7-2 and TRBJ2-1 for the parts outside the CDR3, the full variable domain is GAGVSQSPSNKVTEKGKDVELRCDPISGHTALYWYRQSLGQGLEFLIYFQGNSAPDKSGLPSDRFSAERTGGSVSTLTIQRTQQEDSAVYLCASSLAGGRETLYFGPGTRLTVL.

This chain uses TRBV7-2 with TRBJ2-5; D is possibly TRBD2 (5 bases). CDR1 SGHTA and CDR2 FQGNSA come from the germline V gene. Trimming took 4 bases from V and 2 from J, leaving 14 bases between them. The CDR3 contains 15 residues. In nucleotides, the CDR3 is TGTGCCAGCAGCTGGACTCGTGGGGTACAAGAGACCCAGTACTTC. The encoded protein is CASSWTRGVQETQYF.

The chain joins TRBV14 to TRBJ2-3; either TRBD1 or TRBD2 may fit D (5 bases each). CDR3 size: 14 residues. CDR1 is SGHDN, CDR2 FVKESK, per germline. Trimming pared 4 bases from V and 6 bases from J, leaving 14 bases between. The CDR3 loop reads CASSPLGVADTQYF. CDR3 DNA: TGTGCCAGCAGCCCCTTGGGGGTAGCGGATACGCAGTATTTT.

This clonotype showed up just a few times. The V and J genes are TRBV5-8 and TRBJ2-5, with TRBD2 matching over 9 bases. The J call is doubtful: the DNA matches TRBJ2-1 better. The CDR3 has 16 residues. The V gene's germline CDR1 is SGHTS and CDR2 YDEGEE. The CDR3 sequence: CASSLQLAGPYNEQFF. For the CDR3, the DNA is TGTGCCAGCAGCTTGCAACTAGCGGGCCCCTACAATGAGCAGTTCTTC.

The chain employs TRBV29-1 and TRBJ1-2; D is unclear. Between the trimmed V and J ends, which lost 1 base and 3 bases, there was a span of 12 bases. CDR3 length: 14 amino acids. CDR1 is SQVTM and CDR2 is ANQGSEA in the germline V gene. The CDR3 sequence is CSVEAPGIDYGYTF. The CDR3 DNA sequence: TGCAGCGTTGAAGCTCCGGGGATTGACTATGGCTACACCTTC.

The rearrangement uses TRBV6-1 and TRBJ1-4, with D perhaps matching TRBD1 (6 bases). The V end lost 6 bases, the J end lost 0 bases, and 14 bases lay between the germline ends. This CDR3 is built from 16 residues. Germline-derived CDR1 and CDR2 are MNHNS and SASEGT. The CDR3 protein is CASRPGQQATNEKLFF. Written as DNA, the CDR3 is TGTGCCAGCAGACCCGGACAGCAGGCAACTAATGAAAAACTGTTTTTT.

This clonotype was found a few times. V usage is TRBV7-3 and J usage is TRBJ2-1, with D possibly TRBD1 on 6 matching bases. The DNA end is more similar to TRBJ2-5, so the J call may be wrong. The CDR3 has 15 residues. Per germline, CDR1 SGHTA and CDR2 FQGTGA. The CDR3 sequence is CASSLPAGVWETQYF. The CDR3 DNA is TGTGCCAGCAGCTTACCCGCAGGGGTCTGGGAGACCCAGTACTTC.

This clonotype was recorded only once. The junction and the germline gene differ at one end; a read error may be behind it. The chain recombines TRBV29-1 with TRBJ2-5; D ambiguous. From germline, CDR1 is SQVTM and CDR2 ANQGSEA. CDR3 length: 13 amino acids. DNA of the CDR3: TGCATCGTTCGGCTAGTTGGGGAAGAGACCCAGTACTTC. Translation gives CIVRLVGEETQYF.

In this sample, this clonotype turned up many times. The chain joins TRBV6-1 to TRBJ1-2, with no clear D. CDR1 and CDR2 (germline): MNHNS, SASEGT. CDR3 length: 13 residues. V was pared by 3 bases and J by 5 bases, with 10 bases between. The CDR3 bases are TGTGCCAGCAGTGATACCGGCGGTTATGGCTACACCTTC. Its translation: CASSDTGGYGYTF.

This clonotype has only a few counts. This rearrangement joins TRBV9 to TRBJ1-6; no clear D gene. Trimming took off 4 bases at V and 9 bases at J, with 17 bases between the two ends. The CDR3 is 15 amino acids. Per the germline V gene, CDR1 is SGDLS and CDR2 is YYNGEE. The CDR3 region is CASSLRGLSGSPLHF. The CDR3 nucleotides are TGTGCCAGCAGCTTAAGAGGGCTCAGTGGTTCACCCCTCCACTTT.

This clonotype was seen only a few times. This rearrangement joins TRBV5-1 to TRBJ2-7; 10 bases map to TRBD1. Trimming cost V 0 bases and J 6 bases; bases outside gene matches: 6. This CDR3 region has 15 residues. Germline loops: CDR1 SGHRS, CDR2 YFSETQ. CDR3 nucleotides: TGCGCCAGCAGCTTGGGTGACAGGGGGCTTGGCGAGCAGTACTTC. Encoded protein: CASSLGDRGLGEQYF.

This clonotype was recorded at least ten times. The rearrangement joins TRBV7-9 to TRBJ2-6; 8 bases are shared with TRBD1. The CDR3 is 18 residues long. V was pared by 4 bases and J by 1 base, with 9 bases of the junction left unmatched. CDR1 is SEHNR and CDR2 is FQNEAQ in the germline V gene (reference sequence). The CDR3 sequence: CASSSDRDRRSGANVLTF. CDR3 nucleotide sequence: TGTGCCAGCAGCTCGGACCGGGACAGGCGGTCTGGGGCCAACGTCCTGACTTTC.

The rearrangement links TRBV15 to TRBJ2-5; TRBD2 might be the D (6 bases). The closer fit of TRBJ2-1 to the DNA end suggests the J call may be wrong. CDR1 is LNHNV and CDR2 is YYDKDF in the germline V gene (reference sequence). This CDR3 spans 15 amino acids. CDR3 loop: CATSRDVRLVVEQFF. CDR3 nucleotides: TGTGCCACCAGCAGAGATGTGAGACTAGTAGTTGAGCAGTTCTTC.

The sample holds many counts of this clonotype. CDR3: CASSFGQGSYNEQFF. CDR3 nucleotide sequence: TGTGCCAGCAGCTTCGGACAGGGGTCCTACAATGAGCAGTTCTTC. The J gene is TRBJ2-1, the V gene TRBV7-9, with 9 positions matching TRBD1. The CDR3 sequence is 15 residues long. Germline CDR1 is SEHNR and CDR2 is FQNEAQ (reference sequence). Trimming at V came to 3 bases and at J to 1 base, leaving 1 base not matched to a gene.

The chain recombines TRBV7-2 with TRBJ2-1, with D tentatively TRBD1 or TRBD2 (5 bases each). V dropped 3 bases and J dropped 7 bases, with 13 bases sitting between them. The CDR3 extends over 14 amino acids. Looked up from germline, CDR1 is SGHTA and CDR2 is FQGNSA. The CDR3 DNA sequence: TGTGCCAGCAGCTTGGGGGAGCTAAGAAATGAGCAGTTCTTC. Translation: CASSLGELRNEQFF.

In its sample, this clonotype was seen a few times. The CDR3 here is CASSLAGSMNTEAFF. The CDR3 DNA follows: TGTGCCAGCAGCTTAGCTGGCAGCATGAACACTGAAGCTTTCTTT. The rearrangement uses TRBV7-9 and TRBJ1-1; D gene ambiguous. Trimming shortened V by 0 bases and J by 0 bases, and 8 bases separated the two germline ends. Per germline, CDR1 SEHNR and CDR2 FQNEAQ (reference sequence). This CDR3 spans 15 amino acids.

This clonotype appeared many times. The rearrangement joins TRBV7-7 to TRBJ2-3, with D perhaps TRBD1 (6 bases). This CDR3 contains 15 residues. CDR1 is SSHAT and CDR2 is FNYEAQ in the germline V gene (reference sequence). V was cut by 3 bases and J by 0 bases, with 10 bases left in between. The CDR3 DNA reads TGTGCCAGCAGCTTGGGGACACTTAGCACAGATACGCAGTATTTT. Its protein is CASSLGTLSTDTQYF.